This is a list of T cell receptor beta chains from one sample in a study of metastatic and nonmetastatic thyroid tumors. TCRdb re-called the PCR reads through MiXCR. Here the sample spans approximately 39,000 clones, less than 25% being singletons. Sequencing used blood. Receptor source: a female donor with papillary thyroid cancer or a benign thyroid nodule (not recorded which). Some clones in this sample may be carry-over from other donors' samples. CDR3s include the opening cysteine and the closing phenylalanine or tryptophan.

TRBV20-1	TRBJ2-5	CSTNSGREQETQYF
TRBV18	TRBJ2-7	CASSPPGVRRYEQYF
TRBV6-1	TRBJ2-7	CASSGIYEEYF
TRBV15	TRBJ2-2	CATSRGLTGELFF
TRBV5-6	TRBJ2-6	CASTYAPGALGVANVLTF
TRBV5-1	TRBJ1-3	CASSQQVSGAGNTIYF
TRBV20-1	TRBJ1-2	CSADNTQGAGYGYTF
TRBV3-1	TRBJ2-2	CASSQVPDTGELFF
TRBV5-1	TRBJ1-1	CASSLVLSWANTEAFF
TRBV27	TRBJ2-5	CASSSDQGLAGQETQYF
TRBV25-1	TRBJ2-1	CASRGINEQFF
TRBV5-1	TRBJ1-1	CASSFMANTEAFF
TRBV12-3/TRBV12-4	TRBJ1-4	CARSSSTDGGKLLFF
TRBV25-1	TRBJ1-5	CASRKTLDGSQTLPQHF
TRBV12-3/TRBV12-4	TRBJ2-3	CASIPSGRGTYTQYF
TRBV28	TRBJ2-5	CASSLPGRARETQYF
TRBV2	TRBJ2-1	CASRRSGRAEGEQFF
TRBV19	TRBJ2-2	CASFSGRGYTGELFF
TRBV6-4	TRBJ1-1	CASSQGENTEAFF
TRBV6-1	TRBJ1-1	CAGSGGRRNTEAFF
TRBV19	TRBJ2-7	CASRGTENPPYEQYF
TRBV20-1	TRBJ2-7	CSASGTSGLGEQYF
TRBV5-5	TRBJ1-5	CASSLDHGENQPQHF
TRBV5-1	TRBJ2-7	CASSLLSGAASSYEQYF
TRBV4-3	TRBJ1-1	CASSETGRPNTEAFF
TRBV19	TRBJ2-1	CASTPGLAGLYNEQFF
TRBV6-1	TRBJ2-7	CASSSGRGTYEQYF
TRBV20-1	TRBJ1-4	CSAPGQSNEKLFF
TRBV6-1	TRBJ2-7	CASSEVEHSLSYEQYF
TRBV24-1	TRBJ2-1	CATSPWGVSTHNEQFF
TRBV6-4	TRBJ2-2	CASAVQGGTGELFF
TRBV27	TRBJ2-2	CASIQWTGTGDLFF
TRBV2	TRBJ2-2	CASREGLAGGTRELFF
TRBV11-2	TRBJ2-7	CASSLSRLAGGPKSYEQYF
TRBV27	TRBJ2-1	CASSRPGLAGGEQFF
TRBV13	TRBJ1-1	CASSLGDATEAFF
TRBV5-1	TRBJ2-2	CASSSSPAGELFF
TRBV11-2	TRBJ1-1	CASSYHSNTEAFF
TRBV5-6	TRBJ2-3	CASSLWTRSDTQYF
TRBV7-9	TRBJ1-2	CASSYSYGYTF
TRBV6-1	TRBJ2-7	CASSELRGTYEQYF
TRBV20-1	TRBJ1-4	CSALGGATNEKLFF
TRBV20-1	TRBJ2-7	CSARVTGANEQYF
TRBV13	TRBJ2-1	CAISSRPWAEGHNEQFF
TRBV2	TRBJ2-2	CASSGRLAGGANTGELFF
TRBV28	TRBJ1-2	CASSRTNYGYTF
TRBV12-3/TRBV12-4	TRBJ1-1	CASSFGTVAGRAFF
TRBV5-1	TRBJ1-2	CASSSGTPNYGYTF
TRBV6-1	TRBJ2-3	CTSVQAGTDKQYF
TRBV4-2	TRBJ2-5	CASSQAAGGRETQYF
TRBV19	TRBJ2-3	CASSTPGLAGDTQYF
TRBV10-3	TRBJ2-3	CAIRSDTDTQYF
TRBV7-9	TRBJ2-1	CASSLGTANEQFF
TRBV14	TRBJ2-3	CASSQDPAGTSTDTQYF
TRBV12-3/TRBV12-4	TRBJ1-4	CASSRGLANEKLFF
TRBV27	TRBJ2-1	CASSFSGSGYNEQFF